The clone carrying this T cell receptor (beta chain) appeared a single time. The data are from a study of blood T cell repertoires in COVID-19. This CDR3 is built from 13 residues. Germline lookup yields CDR1 SGHDT and CDR2 YYEEEE. The V end was cut by 4 bases, the J end by 3 bases, with 10 bases between. Exposed participants encountered a COVID-19 case during the 2 weeks preceding study entry. In the authors' methods: Amplifying reference gene primers gave estimates of nucleated cell counts. Here immunoSEQ multiplex PCR was the method, and the copy in TCRdb shows in-frame clones only, minus some. That table is the source of V, J and clone size, and D and trimming were worked out from the DNA. Of around 250,000 clones listed, 80% to 90% are singletons.

Sequenced input: PBMCs or T cells enriched from blood (not recorded which). The receptor comes from a woman in her fifties or sixties who had been exposed to COVID-19. V usage is TRBV5-6 and J usage is TRBJ1-2; D not resolved. CDR3 protein: CASSPRTDYGYTF. The DNA of the CDR3 is TGTGCCAGCAGCCCCAGGACTGACTATGGCTACACCTTC.